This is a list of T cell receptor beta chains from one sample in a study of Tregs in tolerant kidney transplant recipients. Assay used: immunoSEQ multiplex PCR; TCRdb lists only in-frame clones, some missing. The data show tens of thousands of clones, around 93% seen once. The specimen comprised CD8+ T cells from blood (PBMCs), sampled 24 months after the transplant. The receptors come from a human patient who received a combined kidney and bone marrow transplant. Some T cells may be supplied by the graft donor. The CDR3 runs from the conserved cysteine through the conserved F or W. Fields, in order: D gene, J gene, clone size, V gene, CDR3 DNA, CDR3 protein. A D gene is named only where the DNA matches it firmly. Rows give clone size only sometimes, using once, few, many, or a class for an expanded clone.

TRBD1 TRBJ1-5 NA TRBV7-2 TGTGCCAGCAGCTCACAGGGGGCTAGCAATCAGCCCCAGCATTTT CASSSQGASNQPQHF
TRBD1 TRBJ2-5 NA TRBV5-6 TGTGCCAGCAGCAGGGGACAGGGGGAGACCCAGTACTTC CASSRGQGETQYF
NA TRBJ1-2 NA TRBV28 TGTGCCAGCAGCCCCCCCGGGGAGGGCAACTATGGCTACACCTTC CASSPPGEGNYGYTF
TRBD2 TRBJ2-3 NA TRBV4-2 TGTGCCAGCAGCTATGGGGGGACTAAGGTTACAGATACGCAGTATTTT CASSYGGTKVTDTQYF
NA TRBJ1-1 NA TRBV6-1 TGTGCCAGCAGTGAAAGGGGTAAAGTTGAAGCTTTCTTT CASSERGKVEAFF
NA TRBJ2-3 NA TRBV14 TGTGCCAGCAGCCAACGGCGGAACACAGATACGCAGTATTTT CASSQRRNTDTQYF
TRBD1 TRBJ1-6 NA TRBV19 TGTGCCAGTAGTATTAGGGGACAGGAGAATTCCCCCCTCCACTTT CASSIRGQENSPLHF
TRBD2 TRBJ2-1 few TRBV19 TGTGCCAGTAGATCGGGACTACCTAACAATGAGCAGTTCTTC CASRSGLPNNEQFF
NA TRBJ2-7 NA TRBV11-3 TGTGCCAGCAGCCCCCACATGATGGGCAGGGCTGTGTACGAGCAGTACTTC CASSPHMMGRAVYEQYF
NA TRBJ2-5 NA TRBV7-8 TGTGCCAGCAGCTCAGGCCAAAGAGAGACCCAGTACTTC CASSSGQRETQYF
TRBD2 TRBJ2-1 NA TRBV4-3 TGCGCCAGCAGCCACGTGTGGAAAAGCGGGGCTGCCTACAATGAGCAGTTCTTC CASSHVWKSGAAYNEQFF
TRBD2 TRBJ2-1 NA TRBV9 TGTGCCAGCAGCGACCCAACTAGCGGGAGGGCCCTTTCGTTAGGTGAGCAGTTCTTC CASSDPTSGRALSLGEQFF
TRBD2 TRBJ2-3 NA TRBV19 TGTGCCAGTAGTGGATGGACTAGCGAGTACACAGATACGCAGTATTTT CASSGWTSEYTDTQYF
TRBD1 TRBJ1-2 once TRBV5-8 TGTGCCAGCAGCGGACCTCAGGGGGTATACTATGGCTACACCTTC CASSGPQGVYYGYTF
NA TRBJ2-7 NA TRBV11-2 TGTGCCAGCAGCGTTATATACGAGCAGTACTTC CASSVIYEQYF
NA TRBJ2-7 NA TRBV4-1 TGCGCCAGCAGCCAAGACCTCGGCAGGGGTTACGAGCAGTACTTC CASSQDLGRGYEQYF
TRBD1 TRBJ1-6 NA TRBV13 TGTGCCAGCAGCTTAGGGGGTGAACAGGGGGCAAACTCACCCCTCCACTTT CASSLGGEQGANSPLHF
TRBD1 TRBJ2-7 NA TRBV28 TGTGCCAGCAGCCCTCAAGACAGGGTTGGCTACGAGCAGTACTTC CASSPQDRVGYEQYF
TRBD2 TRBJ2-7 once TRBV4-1 TGCGCCAGCAGCCAAGGCCAATCTAGCGGGAGGGCCCGCGAGCAGTACTTC CASSQGQSSGRAREQYF
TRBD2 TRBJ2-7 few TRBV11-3 TGTGCCAGCGGACTAGCGGGAGTCGGCTACGAGCAGTACTTC CASGLAGVGYEQYF
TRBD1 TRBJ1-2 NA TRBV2 TGTGCCAGCAGAGTGACAGGGGACTATGGCTACACCTTC CASRVTGDYGYTF
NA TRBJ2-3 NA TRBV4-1 TGCGCCAGCAGCCAAGATCCGGGCACAGATACGCAGTATTTT CASSQDPGTDTQYF
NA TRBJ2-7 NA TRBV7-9 TGTGCCAGCAGCTTAATGTCGGGGGAGCAGTACTTC CASSLMSGEQYF
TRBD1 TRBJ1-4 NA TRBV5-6 TGTGCCAGCAGCTTGGGGACAGGGGTCGAAAAACTGTTTTTT CASSLGTGVEKLFF
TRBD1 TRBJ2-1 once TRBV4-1 TGCGCCAGCAGCCCGTCAGGGGGACACAATGAGCAGTTCTTC CASSPSGGHNEQFF
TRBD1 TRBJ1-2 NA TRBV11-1 TGTGCCAGCAGCCCGAGGACAGGAAACTATGGCTACACCTTC CASSPRTGNYGYTF
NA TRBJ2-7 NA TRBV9 TGTGCCAGCAGCGTCTCCATCGACAACTCCTACGAGCAGTACTTC CASSVSIDNSYEQYF
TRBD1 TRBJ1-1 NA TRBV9 TGTGCCAGCAGCGTGGCAGGGGGAGGCACTGAAGCTTTCTTT CASSVAGGGTEAFF
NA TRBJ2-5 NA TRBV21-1 TGTGCCAGCAGCAAATTGGAGGGGGCGATAGAGACCCAGTACTTC CASSKLEGAIETQYF
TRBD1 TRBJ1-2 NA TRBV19 TGTGCCAGTAGTCGGGACAGGGAAGGCTACACCTTC CASSRDREGYTF
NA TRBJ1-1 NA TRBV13 TGTGCCAGTAATATACAGGAGACTGAAGCTTTCTTT CASNIQETEAFF
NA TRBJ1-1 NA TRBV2 TGTGCCAGCACCGAGTCGCAGGGCCCTATATACGACTTGGGAGCTTTCTTT CASTESQGPIYDLGAFF
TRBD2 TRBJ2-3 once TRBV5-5 TGTGCCAGCAGCCCCGGGCTGGTTGGTCGAGCGGGGGGGGTTGATACGCAGTATTTT CASSPGLVGRAGGVDTQYF
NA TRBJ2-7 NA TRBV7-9 TGTGCCAGCAGCTTCCCAGGGTACTACGAGCAGTACTTC CASSFPGYYEQYF
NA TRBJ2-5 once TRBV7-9 TGTGCCAGCAGCTTACCAGACTATACCCCAGGGGCGCGGGAGACCCAGTACTTC CASSLPDYTPGARETQYF
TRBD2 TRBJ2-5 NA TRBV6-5 TGTGCCAGCAGTTCCCGGGGACTAGCGGAAGAGACCCAGTACTTC CASSSRGLAEETQYF
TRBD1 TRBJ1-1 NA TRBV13 TGTGCCAGCAGCTTACACAGGGGACTGAACACTGAAGCTTTCTTT CASSLHRGLNTEAFF
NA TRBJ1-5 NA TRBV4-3 TGCGCCAGCAGCCAAGATCGAATCTATGGCGGGAGCAATCAGCCCCAGCATTTT CASSQDRIYGGSNQPQHF
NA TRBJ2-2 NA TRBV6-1 TGTGCCAGCATCTTGAGGCTAGTAGACACCGGGGAGCTGTTTTTT CASILRLVDTGELFF
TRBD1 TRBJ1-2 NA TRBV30 TGTGCCTCTACTGCCGGGACAGGGGGCGCGGTTATCTCTGGCTACACCTTC CASTAGTGGAVISGYTF
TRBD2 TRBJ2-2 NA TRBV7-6 TGTGCCAGCAGCTATCGGACTAGCGGGAGCGGGGAGCTGTTTTTT CASSYRTSGSGELFF
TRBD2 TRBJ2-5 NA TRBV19 TGTGCCAGTACCCGGACTAGCGGAGAGACCCAGTACTTC CASTRTSGETQYF
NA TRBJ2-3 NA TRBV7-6 TGTGCCAGCAGCTTAATGGGTAGCTCAGATACGCAGTATTTT CASSLMGSSDTQYF
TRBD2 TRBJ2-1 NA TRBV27 TGTGCCAGCAGTTCCCCTAGCGGGACCATTTACAATGAGCAGTTCTTC CASSSPSGTIYNEQFF
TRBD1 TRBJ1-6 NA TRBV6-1 TGTGCCAGCAGTGATTCAACAGGGGAGTTCTCCTATAATTCACCCCTCCACTTT CASSDSTGEFSYNSPLHF
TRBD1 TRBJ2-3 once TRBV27 TGTGCCAGCAGCTCGGAAGAGGGGGCAACAGATACGCAGTATTTT CASSSEEGATDTQYF
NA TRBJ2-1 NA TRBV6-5 TGTGCCAGCAGCCTTAACGGTCATGAGCAGTTCTTC CASSLNGHEQFF
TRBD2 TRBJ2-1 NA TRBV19 TGTGCCAGTAGTGCCAGCGGGGGGGACTACAATGAGCAGTTCTTC CASSASGGDYNEQFF
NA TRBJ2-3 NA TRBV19 TGTGCCAGTAGTATCTTCGGCAGGGACACAGATACGCAGTATTTT CASSIFGRDTDTQYF
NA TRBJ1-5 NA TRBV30 TGTGCCTACCACGATGGGAGTAGCAATCAGCCCCAGCATTTT CAYHDGSSNQPQHF
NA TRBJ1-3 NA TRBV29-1 TGCAGCGTCCTCCAGGAACGACAGGCTGGAAACACCATATATTTT CSVLQERQAGNTIYF
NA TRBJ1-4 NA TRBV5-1 TGCGCCAGCAGCCCCTACCACAGTACAACTAATGAAAAACTGTTTTTT CASSPYHSTTNEKLFF
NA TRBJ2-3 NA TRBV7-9 TGTGCCAGCAGCAAGACAGATAGCACAGATACGCAGTATTTT CASSKTDSTDTQYF
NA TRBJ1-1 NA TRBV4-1 TGCGCCAGCAGCCTTACAAACACTGAAGCTTTCTTT CASSLTNTEAFF
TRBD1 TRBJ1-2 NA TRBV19 TGTGCCAGTAGTATCTCTTCGGGACAGTCCTATGGCTACACCTTC CASSISSGQSYGYTF
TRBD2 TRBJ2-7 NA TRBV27 TGTGCCAGCAGTTTATCCCCCCTAGCGGGGGGCTACGAGCAGTACTTC CASSLSPLAGGYEQYF
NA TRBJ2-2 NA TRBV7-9 TGTGCCAGCAGCGCGGGACTGAACACCGGGGAGCTGTTTTTT CASSAGLNTGELFF
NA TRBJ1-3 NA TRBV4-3 TGCGCCAGCAGCAAAGTAGCGGCCGAGGGTTTAGTCGGCACCATATATTTT CASSKVAAEGLVGTIYF
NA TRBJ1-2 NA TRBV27 TGTGCCAGCAGACCCACGGTGGTGGATGGCTACACCTTC CASRPTVVDGYTF